This T cell receptor (beta chain) was found in a study of cytomegalovirus exposure and HLA in healthy donors. Trimming took 0 bases from V and 3 from J; bases not matched to a gene: 2. The length of the CDR3 is 14 residues. In germline, CDR1 is SGHNT, CDR2 YYREEE (reference sequence). PCR involved 60 Vbeta and 13 Jbeta primers. The assay was immunoSEQ multiplex PCR, and TCRdb's table has in-frame clones only and misses some. This sample has 90,000 to 150,000 clones, with around 76% found just once. The chain carries TRBV5-4 and TRBJ1-2; 7 bases are shared with TRBD1. The sequence was collected from a man aged 45 to 65 in good health and CMV-seropositive. Specimen: PBMCs. CDR3 amino acids: CASSLDRGDYGYTF. The CDR3 DNA reads TGTGCCAGCAGCTTGGACAGGGGTGACTATGGCTACACCTTC.